Listed below are T cell receptor beta chains from one sample, sequenced in a study of T cell repertoires in ileal Crohn's disease. Sequenced by immunoSEQ multiplex PCR; TCRdb stores in-frame clones only, minus some. Of about 11,000 clones in the sample, about four fifths were seen once. The sequenced sample consisted of ileal tissue. The receptor set was obtained from an adult with Crohn's disease. The CDR3 runs from the conserved cysteine through the conserved F or W. D genes are given only for firm matches. Expanded clones get a size class; other rows say once, few or many, or leave the size out.

clone size: few; V gene: TRBV5-1; J gene: TRBJ1-2; D gene: TRBD1; CDR3 protein: CASSPGQAELYGYTF; CDR3 DNA: TGCGCCAGCAGCCCGGGACAGGCAGAGCTCTATGGCTACACCTTC
clone size: .; V gene: TRBV5-1; J gene: TRBJ1-1; D gene: .; CDR3 protein: CASSALGPMNTEAFF; CDR3 DNA: TGCGCCAGCAGCGCCTTGGGCCCTATGAACACTGAAGCTTTCTTT
clone size: .; V gene: TRBV27; J gene: TRBJ1-2; D gene: TRBD1; CDR3 protein: CASSPKWSGGNYGYTF; CDR3 DNA: TGTGCCAGCAGTCCCAAGTGGTCAGGGGGGAACTATGGCTACACCTTC
clone size: .; V gene: TRBV25-1; J gene: TRBJ1-2; D gene: .; CDR3 protein: CASSDYRDTVNYGYTF; CDR3 DNA: TGTGCCAGCAGTGATTACCGGGACACCGTTAACTATGGCTACACCTTC
clone size: .; V gene: TRBV30; J gene: TRBJ1-5; D gene: .; CDR3 protein: CAWNSDEVNQPQHF; CDR3 DNA: TGTGCCTGGAACTCTGATGAGGTGAATCAGCCCCAGCATTTT
clone size: few; V gene: TRBV10-2; J gene: TRBJ2-1; D gene: TRBD1; CDR3 protein: CASRRGREVLDEQFF; CDR3 DNA: TGCGCCAGCAGGAGGGGGCGCGAGGTCCTGGATGAGCAGTTCTTC
clone size: few; V gene: TRBV5-7; J gene: TRBJ2-6; D gene: TRBD1; CDR3 protein: CASSSRTGNSGANVLTF; CDR3 DNA: TGTGCCAGCAGCTCAAGGACAGGCAACTCTGGGGCCAACGTCCTGACTTTC
clone size: .; V gene: TRBV18; J gene: TRBJ1-2; D gene: .; CDR3 protein: CASSTYGQTDYGYTF; CDR3 DNA: TGTGCCAGCTCAACTTATGGACAGACTGACTATGGCTACACCTTC
clone size: .; V gene: TRBV7-2; J gene: TRBJ1-6; D gene: .; CDR3 protein: CASSLVGEGRKRYNSPLHF; CDR3 DNA: TGTGCCAGCAGCTTAGTCGGAGAGGGTCGAAAAAGATATAATTCACCCCTCCACTTT
clone size: .; V gene: TRBV2; J gene: TRBJ1-4; D gene: TRBD1; CDR3 protein: CASSPEGTGNEKLFF; CDR3 DNA: TGTGCCAGCAGCCCTGAGGGGACAGGTAACGAAAAACTGTTTTTT
clone size: .; V gene: TRBV19; J gene: TRBJ2-2; D gene: .; CDR3 protein: CASSMALGQNTGELFF; CDR3 DNA: TGTGCCAGTAGTATGGCCCTTGGACAAAACACCGGGGAGCTGTTTTTT
clone size: .; V gene: TRBV27; J gene: TRBJ1-2; D gene: .; CDR3 protein: CASSKTGGGPFYGYTF; CDR3 DNA: TGTGCCAGCAGCAAGACGGGGGGGGGTCCTTTCTATGGCTACACCTTC
clone size: .; V gene: TRBV2; J gene: TRBJ1-1; D gene: TRBD1; CDR3 protein: CASSGTGGTEAFF; CDR3 DNA: TGTGCCAGCAGTGGGACAGGCGGGACTGAAGCTTTCTTT
clone size: .; V gene: TRBV27; J gene: TRBJ1-3; D gene: .; CDR3 protein: CASSLSWGHSGNTIYF; CDR3 DNA: TGTGCCAGCAGTTTATCGTGGGGGCACTCCGGAAACACCATATATTTT
clone size: .; V gene: TRBV18; J gene: TRBJ2-7; D gene: .; CDR3 protein: CASSDPGSARPYEQYF; CDR3 DNA: TGTGCCAGCTCCGATCCCGGGTCGGCTAGACCCTACGAGCAGTACTTC
clone size: few; V gene: TRBV9; J gene: TRBJ2-1; D gene: .; CDR3 protein: CASSASGNEQFF; CDR3 DNA: TGTGCCAGCAGCGCCTCAGGGAATGAGCAGTTCTTC
clone size: .; V gene: TRBV30; J gene: TRBJ2-1; D gene: .; CDR3 protein: CAWSPGMITTYNEQFF; CDR3 DNA: TGTGCCTGGTCCCCCGGGATGATAACGACCTACAATGAGCAGTTCTTC
clone size: .; V gene: TRBV11-2; J gene: TRBJ2-3; D gene: .; CDR3 protein: CASSLVVAGWIDTQYF; CDR3 DNA: TGTGCCAGCAGCTTAGTAGTGGCGGGGTGGATAGATACGCAGTATTTT
clone size: .; V gene: TRBV4-1; J gene: TRBJ2-7; D gene: TRBD1; CDR3 protein: CASSQDWTGGYEQYF; CDR3 DNA: TGCGCCAGCAGCCAAGATTGGACAGGGGGCTACGAGCAGTACTTC
clone size: .; V gene: TRBV5-1; J gene: TRBJ1-1; D gene: .; CDR3 protein: CASSLGSANTEAFF; CDR3 DNA: TGCGCCAGCAGCTTGGGCAGCGCAAACACTGAAGCTTTCTTT
clone size: .; V gene: TRBV27; J gene: TRBJ1-2; D gene: .; CDR3 protein: CASSLGQNYGYTF; CDR3 DNA: TGTGCCAGCAGTTTAGGGCAGAACTATGGCTACACCTTC
clone size: .; V gene: TRBV29-1; J gene: TRBJ2-1; D gene: TRBD1; CDR3 protein: CSVSGTGPFF; CDR3 DNA: TGCAGCGTTTCCGGGACAGGGCCATTCTTC
clone size: .; V gene: TRBV10-3; J gene: TRBJ2-3; D gene: TRBD2; CDR3 protein: CATTGGGATTDTQYF; CDR3 DNA: TGTGCCACAACCGGCGGGGGGGCTACCACAGATACGCAGTATTTT
clone size: .; V gene: TRBV5-4; J gene: TRBJ1-1; D gene: .; CDR3 protein: CASSFAINTEAFF; CDR3 DNA: TGTGCCAGCAGCTTTGCGATTAACACTGAAGCTTTCTTT
clone size: .; V gene: TRBV5-1; J gene: TRBJ1-2; D gene: .; CDR3 protein: CASSRGGMADGYTF; CDR3 DNA: TGCGCCAGCAGCCGAGGCGGGATGGCCGATGGCTACACCTTC
clone size: .; V gene: TRBV20-1; J gene: TRBJ2-3; D gene: .; CDR3 protein: CSAYVDTQYF; CDR3 DNA: TGCAGTGCTTATGTGGATACGCAGTATTTT
clone size: .; V gene: TRBV30; J gene: TRBJ1-1; D gene: .; CDR3 protein: CAWSVFFAEAFF; CDR3 DNA: TGTGCCTGGAGTGTCTTCTTCGCTGAAGCTTTCTTT
clone size: few; V gene: TRBV10-3; J gene: TRBJ1-1; D gene: .; CDR3 protein: CAITGRANTEAFF; CDR3 DNA: TGTGCCATCACGGGCAGGGCGAACACTGAAGCTTTCTTT
clone size: .; V gene: TRBV2; J gene: TRBJ1-2; D gene: TRBD1; CDR3 protein: CASSEGGTGTGYTF; CDR3 DNA: TGTGCCAGCAGTGAAGGAGGGACAGGGACCGGCTACACCTTC
clone size: .; V gene: TRBV27; J gene: TRBJ2-7; D gene: .; CDR3 protein: CASSGVGGEQYF; CDR3 DNA: TGTGCCAGCAGTGGGGTAGGGGGCGAGCAGTACTTC
clone size: .; V gene: TRBV10-1; J gene: TRBJ1-1; D gene: .; CDR3 protein: CASSERLGMNTEAFF; CDR3 DNA: TGCGCCAGCAGTGAACGACTTGGAATGAACACTGAAGCTTTCTTT
clone size: few; V gene: TRBV18; J gene: TRBJ2-4; D gene: .; CDR3 protein: CASSPPRGGGSKNIQYF; CDR3 DNA: TGTGCCAGCTCACCACCCCGAGGAGGTGGAAGCAAAAACATTCAGTACTTC
clone size: few; V gene: TRBV6-1; J gene: TRBJ1-1; D gene: TRBD1; CDR3 protein: CASRGGQGMTEAFF; CDR3 DNA: TGTGCCAGCAGGGGGGGACAGGGGATGACTGAAGCTTTCTTT
clone size: .; V gene: TRBV5-6; J gene: TRBJ2-6; D gene: TRBD1; CDR3 protein: CASSGKTGASLSGANVLTF; CDR3 DNA: TGTGCCAGCAGCGGTAAAACAGGGGCTTCCCTCTCTGGGGCCAACGTCCTGACTTTC
clone size: .; V gene: TRBV7-9; J gene: TRBJ1-1; D gene: .; CDR3 protein: CASSGAPTEAFF; CDR3 DNA: TGTGCCAGCAGCGGGGCCCCGACTGAAGCTTTCTTT
clone size: .; V gene: TRBV5-1; J gene: TRBJ1-2; D gene: TRBD1; CDR3 protein: CASSSEPTGTSYGYTF; CDR3 DNA: TGCGCCAGCAGCTCCGAACCGACAGGGACGAGCTATGGCTACACCTTC
clone size: .; V gene: TRBV2; J gene: TRBJ2-5; D gene: TRBD2; CDR3 protein: CASSEASGQETQYF; CDR3 DNA: TGTGCCAGCAGTGAAGCTAGCGGGCAAGAGACCCAGTACTTC
clone size: .; V gene: TRBV6-4; J gene: TRBJ2-1; D gene: TRBD2; CDR3 protein: CASSELAGGGNEQFF; CDR3 DNA: TGTGCCAGCAGTGAACTAGCGGGGGGAGGTAATGAGCAGTTCTTC
clone size: .; V gene: TRBV2; J gene: TRBJ1-5; D gene: .; CDR3 protein: CASSERFRGNQPQHF; CDR3 DNA: TGTGCCAGCAGTGAACGGTTCCGCGGCAATCAGCCCCAGCATTTT
clone size: few; V gene: TRBV6-1; J gene: TRBJ2-2; D gene: .; CDR3 protein: CASTEGWRDTGELFF; CDR3 DNA: TGTGCCAGCACCGAGGGATGGCGGGACACCGGGGAGCTGTTTTTT
clone size: .; V gene: TRBV4-2; J gene: TRBJ2-3; D gene: .; CDR3 protein: CASSPTGQSNPHTDTQYF; CDR3 DNA: TGTGCCAGCAGCCCCACCGGACAGTCGAACCCACACACAGATACGCAGTATTTT
clone size: .; V gene: TRBV6-1; J gene: TRBJ1-1; D gene: .; CDR3 protein: CASTDSGGEFEAFF; CDR3 DNA: TGTGCCAGCACGGACAGTGGGGGCGAGTTTGAAGCTTTCTTT
clone size: .; V gene: TRBV11-2; J gene: TRBJ2-7; D gene: .; CDR3 protein: CASSLDAAGGYEQYF; CDR3 DNA: TGTGCCAGCAGCTTAGATGCAGCGGGCGGATACGAGCAGTACTTC
clone size: few; V gene: TRBV5-5; J gene: TRBJ1-1; D gene: TRBD1; CDR3 protein: CASSTTGDMNTEAFF; CDR3 DNA: TGTGCCAGCAGTACGACAGGGGACATGAACACTGAAGCTTTCTTT
clone size: .; V gene: TRBV5-5; J gene: TRBJ1-1; D gene: .; CDR3 protein: CASSLRAEAFF; CDR3 DNA: TGTGCCAGCAGCTTGCGTGCTGAAGCTTTCTTT
clone size: .; V gene: TRBV11-2; J gene: TRBJ1-1; D gene: .; CDR3 protein: CASSSGLNTEAFF; CDR3 DNA: TGTGCCAGCAGCTCCGGACTCAACACTGAAGCTTTCTTT
clone size: .; V gene: TRBV27; J gene: TRBJ2-2; D gene: .; CDR3 protein: CASSYTGNPTGELFF; CDR3 DNA: TGTGCCAGCAGTTACACAGGGAACCCCACCGGGGAGCTGTTTTTT
clone size: .; V gene: TRBV5-1; J gene: TRBJ2-2; D gene: TRBD1; CDR3 protein: CASSKGPGQGLAGELFF; CDR3 DNA: TGCGCCAGCAGCAAAGGTCCGGGACAGGGGCTCGCCGGGGAGCTGTTTTTT
clone size: few; V gene: TRBV28; J gene: TRBJ1-6; D gene: .; CDR3 protein: CASYEGGGNSPLHF; CDR3 DNA: TGTGCCAGCTACGAGGGGGGAGGGAATTCACCCCTCCACTTT
clone size: .; V gene: TRBV5-1; J gene: TRBJ1-2; D gene: TRBD1; CDR3 protein: CASSLGDRSYGYTF; CDR3 DNA: TGCGCCAGCAGCTTGGGGGACAGGTCCTATGGCTACACCTTC
clone size: .; V gene: TRBV28; J gene: TRBJ2-6; D gene: .; CDR3 protein: CASSLWMGSASGANVLTF; CDR3 DNA: TGTGCCAGCAGTTTATGGATGGGCTCCGCCTCTGGGGCCAACGTCCTGACTTTC
clone size: .; V gene: TRBV5-1; J gene: TRBJ1-1; D gene: .; CDR3 protein: CASSSGSGQGWVNTEAFF; CDR3 DNA: TGCGCCAGCAGCTCTGGATCGGGCCAGGGATGGGTGAACACTGAAGCTTTCTTT
clone size: .; V gene: TRBV6-6; J gene: TRBJ2-1; D gene: .; CDR3 protein: CASSYSGGRLDEQFF; CDR3 DNA: TGTGCCAGCAGTTACTCCGGGGGTCGTTTGGATGAGCAGTTCTTC
clone size: .; V gene: TRBV29-1; J gene: TRBJ2-7; D gene: .; CDR3 protein: CSVYLARGEQYF; CDR3 DNA: TGCAGCGTTTATCTGGCCCGCGGCGAGCAGTACTTC
clone size: .; V gene: TRBV5-1; J gene: TRBJ2-1; D gene: .; CDR3 protein: CASSSSGYNEQFF; CDR3 DNA: TGCGCCAGCAGCTCGTCGGGCTACAATGAGCAGTTCTTC
clone size: few; V gene: TRBV28; J gene: TRBJ1-2; D gene: .; CDR3 protein: CASSKGEARYGYTF; CDR3 DNA: TGTGCCAGCAGTAAGGGGGAAGCGCGTTATGGCTACACCTTC